One T cell receptor beta chain is described in this entry. Its specificity is unknown. This specimen belongs to a study of cytomegalovirus exposure and HLA in healthy donors. For the study at large: Around 180 million T cells yielded under 130 million unique TCR beta sequences in earlier analysis. Study conclusions and caveats: Researchers had no immune exposure information except CMV serostatus available. Most sequenced TCRs were rare (though some public TCRs occurred in many donors).

Both 60 Vbeta primers and 13 Jbeta primers went into the PCR. Sequencing was performed with immunoSEQ multiplex PCR; in TCRdb, only in-frame clones are kept and a portion is missing. Of 150,000 to 200,000 clones in the sample, more than 75% were seen once. Unmatched junction bases numbered 3, after V lost 5 bases and J lost 6 bases. Germline lookup yields CDR1 MNHEY and CDR2 SMNVEV (reference sequence). This CDR3 is 14 amino acids long. The J gene is TRBJ2-1, the V gene TRBV27, with 11 bases fitting TRBD2. This receptor was taken from a man aged 35 to 55 in good health and CMV-seropositive. Sequencing was carried out using PBMCs. This CDR3 is CASSDGTSGNEQFF. DNA of the CDR3: TGTGCCAGCAGTGACGGGACTAGCGGCAATGAGCAGTTCTTC.